These 3 T cell receptor beta chains share one sample of origin, sequenced in a study of blood T cell repertoires in COVID-19. Sequencing was performed with immunoSEQ multiplex PCR; in TCRdb, only in-frame clones are kept and a portion is missing. The sample holds nearly 200,000 clones; about 85% are singletons and the top ten take roughly 20%. Sequencing used peripheral blood. Every receptor here comes from a human donor in a cohort sampled during active COVID-19.

The chain recombines TRBV18 with TRBJ2-1, with TRBD1 identical over 8 bases. The CDR3 runs 18 residues. Germline lookup yields CDR1 KGHSH and CDR2 LQKENI. The J segment lost 0 bases and the V segment lost 3 bases, leaving 10 bases of the junction unmatched. Written as DNA, the CDR3 is TGTGCCAGCTCACCTATGCTACAGGGGGTAAGCTCCTACAATGAGCAGTTCTTC. The encoded protein is CASSPMLQGVSSYNEQFF.

This clone was seen only a few times. The chain has TRBV27 and TRBJ2-7; TRBD1 matches 7 bases. Germline V gives CDR1 MNHEY, CDR2 SMNVEV (reference sequence). V was pared by 4 bases and J by 8 bases, with 14 bases of the junction left unmatched. The CDR3 has 15 amino acids. DNA of the CDR3: TGTGCCAGCAGTTCCCGATTAGGGGGCGCTTACCAGCAGTACTTC. Translating it yields CASSSRLGGAYQQYF.

This chain uses TRBV3-1 (or the pseudogene TRBV3-2) with TRBJ2-5; 9 bases match TRBD2. J gave up 5 bases and V 8 bases, and 15 bases lay outside the gene matches. This CDR3 has 16 amino acids. The germline V gene has CDR1 LGHDT and CDR2 YNNKEL (reference sequence). The CDR3: CASASGRGGRGETQYF. CDR3 in DNA: TGTGCCAGCGCATCTGGGAGGGGCGGGAGGGGGGAGACCCAGTACTTC.